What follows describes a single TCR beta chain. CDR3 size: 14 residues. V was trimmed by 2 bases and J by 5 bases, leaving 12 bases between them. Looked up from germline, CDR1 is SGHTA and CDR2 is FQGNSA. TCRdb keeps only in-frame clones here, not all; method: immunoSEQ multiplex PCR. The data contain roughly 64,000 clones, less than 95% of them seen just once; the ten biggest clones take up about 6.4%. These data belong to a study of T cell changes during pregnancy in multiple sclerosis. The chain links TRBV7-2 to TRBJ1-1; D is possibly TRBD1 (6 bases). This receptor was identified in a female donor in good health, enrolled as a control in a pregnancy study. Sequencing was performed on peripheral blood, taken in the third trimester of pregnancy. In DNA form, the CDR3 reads TGTGCCAGCAGCTTACACAGGGAAAGAACTGAAGCTTTCTTT. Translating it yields CASSLHRERTEAFF.